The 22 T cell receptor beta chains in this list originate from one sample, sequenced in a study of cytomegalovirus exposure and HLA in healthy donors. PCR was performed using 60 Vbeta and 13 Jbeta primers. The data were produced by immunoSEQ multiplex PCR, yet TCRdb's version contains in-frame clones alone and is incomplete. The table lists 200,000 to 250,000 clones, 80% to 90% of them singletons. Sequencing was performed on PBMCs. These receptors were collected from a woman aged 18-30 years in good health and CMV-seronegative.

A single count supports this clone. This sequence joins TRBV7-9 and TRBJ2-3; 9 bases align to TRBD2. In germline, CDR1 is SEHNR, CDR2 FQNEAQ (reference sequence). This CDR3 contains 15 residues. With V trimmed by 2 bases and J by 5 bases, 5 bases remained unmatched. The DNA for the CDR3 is TGTGCCAGCAGCTTAATAGCGGGAGATCGAGATACGCAGTATTTT. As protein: CASSLIAGDRDTQYF.

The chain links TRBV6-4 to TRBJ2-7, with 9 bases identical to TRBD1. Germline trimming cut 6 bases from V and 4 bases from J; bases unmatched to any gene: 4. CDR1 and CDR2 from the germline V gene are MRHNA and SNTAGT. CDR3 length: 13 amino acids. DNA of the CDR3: TGTGCCAGCAGGAACAGGGGGCGGTACGAGCAGTACTTC. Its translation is CASRNRGRYEQYF.

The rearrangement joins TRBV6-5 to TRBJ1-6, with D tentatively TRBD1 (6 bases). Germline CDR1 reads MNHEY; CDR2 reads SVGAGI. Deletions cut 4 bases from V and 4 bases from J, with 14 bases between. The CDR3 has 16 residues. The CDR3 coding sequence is TGTGCCAGCAGTTTGTCCGGGACAAGTTATAATTCACCCCTCCACTTT. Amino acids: CASSLSGTSYNSPLHF.

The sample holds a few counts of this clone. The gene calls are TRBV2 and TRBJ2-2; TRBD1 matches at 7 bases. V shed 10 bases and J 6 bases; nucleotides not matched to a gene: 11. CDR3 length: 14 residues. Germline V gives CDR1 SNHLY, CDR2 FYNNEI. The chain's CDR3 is CANRDSLWAGELFF. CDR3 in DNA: TGTGCCAACCGGGACAGCCTTTGGGCCGGGGAGCTGTTTTTT.

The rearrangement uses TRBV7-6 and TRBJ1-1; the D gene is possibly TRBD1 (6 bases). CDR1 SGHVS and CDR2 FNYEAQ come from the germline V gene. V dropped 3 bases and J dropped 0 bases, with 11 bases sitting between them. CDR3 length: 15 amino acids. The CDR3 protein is CASSLRGGMNTEAFF. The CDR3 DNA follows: TGTGCCAGCAGCTTGAGGGGGGGGATGAACACTGAAGCTTTCTTT.

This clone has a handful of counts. CDR3 in amino acids: CASSPGTGLEKLFF. The CDR3 DNA sequence: TGCGCCAGCAGCCCCGGGACAGGGTTAGAAAAACTGTTTTTT. This chain connects TRBV5-1 to TRBJ1-4; 9 bases fit TRBD1. Germline values: CDR1 SGHRS, CDR2 YFSETQ. After removal of 4 bases from V and 8 bases from J, the junction contained 6 bases not matched to a gene. The CDR3 contains 14 residues. Together with reference TRBV5-1 and TRBJ1-4, the CDR3 gives the full variable domain: KAGVTQTPRYLIKTRGQQVTLSCSPISGHRSVSWYQQTPGQGLQFLFEYFSETQRNKGNFPGRFSGRQFSNSRSEMNVSTLELGDSALYLCASSPGTGLEKLFFGSGTQLSVL.

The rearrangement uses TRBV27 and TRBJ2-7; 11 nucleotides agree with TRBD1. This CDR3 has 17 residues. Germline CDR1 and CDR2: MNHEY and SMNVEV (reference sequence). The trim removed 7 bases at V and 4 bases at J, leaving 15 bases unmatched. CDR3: CASTRRAPGQGVYEQYF. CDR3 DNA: TGTGCCAGCACCAGGCGAGCTCCGGGACAGGGGGTGTACGAGCAGTACTTC.

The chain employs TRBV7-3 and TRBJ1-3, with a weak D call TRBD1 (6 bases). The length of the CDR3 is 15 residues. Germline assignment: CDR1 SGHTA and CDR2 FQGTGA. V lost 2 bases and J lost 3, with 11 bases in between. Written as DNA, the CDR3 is TGTGCCAGCAGCTTAGGACAGTTGGGTGGAAACACCATATATTTT. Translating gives CASSLGQLGGNTIYF.

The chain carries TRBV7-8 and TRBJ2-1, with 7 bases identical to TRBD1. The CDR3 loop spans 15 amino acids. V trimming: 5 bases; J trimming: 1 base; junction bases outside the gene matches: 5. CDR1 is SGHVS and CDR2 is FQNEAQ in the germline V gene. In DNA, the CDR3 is TGTGCCAGCAGCGCCAGACAGGGTTCCTACAATGAGCAGTTCTTC. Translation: CASSARQGSYNEQFF. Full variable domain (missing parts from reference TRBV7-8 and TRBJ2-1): GAGVSQSPRYKVAKRGQDVALRCDPISGHVSLFWYQQALGQGPEFLTYFQNEAQLDKSGLPSDRFFAERPEGSVSTLKIQRTQQEDSAVYLCASSARQGSYNEQFFGPGTRLTVL.

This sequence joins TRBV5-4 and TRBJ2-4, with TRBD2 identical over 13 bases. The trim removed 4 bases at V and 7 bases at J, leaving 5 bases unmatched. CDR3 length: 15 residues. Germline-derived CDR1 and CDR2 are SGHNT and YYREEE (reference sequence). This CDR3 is CASSPTSGGVNIQYF. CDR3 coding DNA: TGTGCCAGCAGCCCAACTAGCGGGGGGGTGAACATTCAGTACTTC.

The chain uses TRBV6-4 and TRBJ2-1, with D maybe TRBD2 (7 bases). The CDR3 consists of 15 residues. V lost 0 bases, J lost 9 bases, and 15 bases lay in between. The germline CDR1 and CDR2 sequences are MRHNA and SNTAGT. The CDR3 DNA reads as TGTGCCAGCAGTGACTCGAGGGGGGGCCAAAGTGAGCAGTTCTTC. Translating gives CASSDSRGGQSEQFF.

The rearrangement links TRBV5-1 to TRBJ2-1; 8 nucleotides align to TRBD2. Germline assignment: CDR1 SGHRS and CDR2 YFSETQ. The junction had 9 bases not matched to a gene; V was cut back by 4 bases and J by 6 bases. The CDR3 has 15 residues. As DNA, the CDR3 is TGCGCCAGCAGCAACCGAGCGGGAGACCCCAATGAGCAGTTCTTC. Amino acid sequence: CASSNRAGDPNEQFF.

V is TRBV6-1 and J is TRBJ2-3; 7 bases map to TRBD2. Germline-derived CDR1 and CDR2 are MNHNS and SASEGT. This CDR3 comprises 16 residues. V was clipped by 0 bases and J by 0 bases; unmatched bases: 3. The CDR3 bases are TGTGCCAGCAGTGAAGCGCCGGGGGGAAGCACAGATACGCAGTATTTT. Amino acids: CASSEAPGGSTDTQYF.

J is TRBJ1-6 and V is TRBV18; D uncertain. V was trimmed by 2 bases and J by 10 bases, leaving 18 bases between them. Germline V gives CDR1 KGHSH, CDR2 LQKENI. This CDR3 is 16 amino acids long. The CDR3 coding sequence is TGTGCCAGCTCACCATTCTCAGACTCCTTTGGGTCACCCCTCCACTTT. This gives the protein CASSPFSDSFGSPLHF.

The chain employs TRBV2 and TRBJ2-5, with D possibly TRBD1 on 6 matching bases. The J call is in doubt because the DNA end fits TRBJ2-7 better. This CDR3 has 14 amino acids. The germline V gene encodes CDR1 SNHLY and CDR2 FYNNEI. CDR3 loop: CASSPQGFTYEQYF. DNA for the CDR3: TGTGCCAGCAGCCCTCAGGGGTTCACCTACGAGCAGTACTTC.

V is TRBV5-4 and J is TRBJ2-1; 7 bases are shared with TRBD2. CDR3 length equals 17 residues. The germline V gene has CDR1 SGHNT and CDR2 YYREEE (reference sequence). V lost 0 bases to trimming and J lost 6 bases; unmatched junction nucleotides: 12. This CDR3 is CASSLAPGLADLNEQFF. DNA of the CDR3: TGTGCCAGCAGCTTGGCGCCTGGCCTAGCGGACCTCAATGAGCAGTTCTTC. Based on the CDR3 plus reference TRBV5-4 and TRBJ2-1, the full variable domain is ETGVTQSPTHLIKTRGQQVTLRCSSQSGHNTVSWYQQALGQGPQFIFQYYREEENGRGNFPPRFSGLQFPNYSSELNVNALELDDSALYLCASSLAPGLADLNEQFFGPGTRLTVL.

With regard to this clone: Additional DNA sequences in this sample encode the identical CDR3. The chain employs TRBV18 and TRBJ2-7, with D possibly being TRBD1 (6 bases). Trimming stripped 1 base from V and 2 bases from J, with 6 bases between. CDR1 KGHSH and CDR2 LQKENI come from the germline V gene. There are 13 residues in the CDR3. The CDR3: CASSPQGAYEQYF. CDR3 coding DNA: TGTGCCAGCTCACCACAGGGGGCCTACGAGCAGTACTTC. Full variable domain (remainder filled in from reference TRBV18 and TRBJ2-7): NAGVMQNPRHLVRRRGQEARLRCSPMKGHSHVYWYRQLPEEGLKFMVYLQKENIIDESGMPKERFSAEFPKEGPSILRIQQVVRGDSAAYFCASSPQGAYEQYFGPGTRLTVT.

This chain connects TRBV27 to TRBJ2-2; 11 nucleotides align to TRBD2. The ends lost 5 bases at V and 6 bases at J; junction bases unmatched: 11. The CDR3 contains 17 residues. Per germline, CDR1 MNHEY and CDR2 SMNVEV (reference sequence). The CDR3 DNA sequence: TGTGCCAGCAGTCCCCTTCATAGCGGGAGGGCCTCCGGGGAGCTGTTTTTT. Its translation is CASSPLHSGRASGELFF.

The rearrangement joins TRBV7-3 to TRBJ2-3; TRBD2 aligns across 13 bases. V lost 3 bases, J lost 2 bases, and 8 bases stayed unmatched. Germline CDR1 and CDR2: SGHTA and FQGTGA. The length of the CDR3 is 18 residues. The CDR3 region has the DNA TGTGCCAGCAGCTTGAACGGTGGGACTAGCGGGGCCACAGATACGCAGTATTTT. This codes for CASSLNGGTSGATDTQYF.

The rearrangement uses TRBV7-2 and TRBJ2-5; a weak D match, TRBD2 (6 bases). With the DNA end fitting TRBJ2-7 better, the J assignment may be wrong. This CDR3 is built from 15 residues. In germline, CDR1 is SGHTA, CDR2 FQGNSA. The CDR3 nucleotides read TGTGCCAGCAGCCCCCACGGGAGACAAGGCTTCGAGCAGTACTTC. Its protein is CASSPHGRQGFEQYF.

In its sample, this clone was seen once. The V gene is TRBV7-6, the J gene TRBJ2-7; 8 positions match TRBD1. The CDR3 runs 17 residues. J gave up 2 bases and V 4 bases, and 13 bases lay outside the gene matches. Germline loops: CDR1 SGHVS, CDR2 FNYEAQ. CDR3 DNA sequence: TGTGCCAGCAGCTGGGCGCCGGGACAGGCCTCCCCCTACGAGCAGTACTTC. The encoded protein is CASSWAPGQASPYEQYF. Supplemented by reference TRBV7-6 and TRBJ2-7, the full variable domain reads GAGVSQSPRYKVTKRGQDVALRCDPISGHVSLYWYRQALGQGPEFLTYFNYEAQQDKSGLPNDRFSAERPEGSISTLTIQRTEQRDSAMYRCASSWAPGQASPYEQYFGPGTRLTVT.

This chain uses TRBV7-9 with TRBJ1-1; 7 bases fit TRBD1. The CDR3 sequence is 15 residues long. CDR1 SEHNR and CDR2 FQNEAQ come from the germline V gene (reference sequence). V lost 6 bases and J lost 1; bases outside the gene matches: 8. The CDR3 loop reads CASSRQGGSNTEAFF. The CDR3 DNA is TGTGCCAGCAGTCGACAGGGAGGCTCGAACACTGAAGCTTTCTTT.